The 6 T cell receptor beta chains presented below share a single source sample, sequenced in a study of cytomegalovirus exposure and HLA in healthy donors (dated by TCRdb to about 2017). Library preparation was by the immunoSEQ multiplex PCR assay. The multiplex PCR relied on a mix of 60 forward primers for TCR Vbeta segments and 13 reverse primers for TCR Jbeta segments. TCRdb carries this immuneACCESS record with in-frame sequences only. Its versions omit some clonotypes, under half of them owing to an unresolved V gene in the studies checked, with the rest unexplained. Recorded for this sample are approximately 120,000 clones; 70% to 80% of them occurred a single time. The biggest ten clones account for around 10% of the sample. The sample taken for sequencing was PBMCs. The source is a woman aged 40-49 years in good health and CMV-seropositive.

The V gene is TRBV5-1, the J gene TRBJ1-2; 7 bases line up with TRBD1. CDR1 and CDR2 from the germline V gene are SGHRS and YFSETQ. CDR3 length: 13 residues. V was clipped by 6 bases and J by 2 bases; unmatched bases: 4. The CDR3 region has the DNA TGCGCCAGCATGTCGACAGGGAACTATGGCTACACCTTC. It is translated as CASMSTGNYGYTF.

This clone has a single count. The chain employs TRBV27 and TRBJ1-2, with a tentative D call TRBD1 (5 bases). V was trimmed by 5 bases and J by 5 bases, leaving 18 bases between them. The CDR3 sequence is 15 residues long. Germline CDR1 is MNHEY and CDR2 is SMNVEV (reference sequence). The CDR3: CASSPITGTTYGYTF. Here the CDR3 DNA reads TGTGCCAGCAGTCCAATCACCGGGACTACGTATGGCTACACCTTC.

For this clone: The junction departs from the called germline gene at one end, perhaps through a read error. The chain couples TRBV19 to TRBJ2-1; 7 bases match TRBD1. From germline, CDR1 is LNHDA and CDR2 SQIVND (reference sequence). The CDR3 runs 14 residues. This CDR3 reads CASSLDRDYNEQFF. The CDR3, as DNA: TGTGCCAGTAGTTTAGACAGGGACTACAATGAGCAGTTCTTC. Full variable domain (rest looked up from reference TRBV19 and TRBJ2-1): DGGITQSPKYLFRKEGQNVTLSCEQNLNHDAMYWYRQDPGQGLRLIYYSQIVNDFQKGDIAEGYSVSREKKESFPLTVTSAQKNPTAFYLCASSLDRDYNEQFFGPGTRLTVL.

This rearrangement joins TRBV5-6 to TRBJ1-3; weak D call: TRBD1 (6 bases). The germline gives CDR1 SGHDT, CDR2 YYEEEE. The CDR3 has 15 amino acids. Trimming removed 4 bases from V and 1 base from J, with 12 bases in between. CDR3 DNA sequence: TGTGCCAGCAGCGGATACAGGGTTTCTGGAAACACCATATATTTT. Translated, it gives CASSGYRVSGNTIYF.

The genes are TRBV18 and TRBJ1-1, with 7 positions matching TRBD1. The germline CDR1 and CDR2 sequences are KGHSH and LQKENI. This CDR3 has 16 residues. V trimming: 3 bases; J trimming: 0 bases; junction bases outside the gene matches: 7. CDR3 bases: TGTGCCAGCTCACCGGGGGGACAGTTCATGAACACTGAAGCTTTCTTT. It is translated as CASSPGGQFMNTEAFF.

This clone has just a few counts. The rearrangement links TRBV5-1 to TRBJ2-7, with D perhaps matching TRBD1 (6 bases). This CDR3 is 15 amino acids long. The germline V gene encodes CDR1 SGHRS and CDR2 YFSETQ. V lost 1 base and J lost 4, with 15 bases in between. The CDR3 region has the DNA TGCGCCAGCAGCTTGTTGGGGACACACGATTACGAGCAGTACTTC. Translating it yields CASSLLGTHDYEQYF.